This passage covers 10 T cell receptor beta chains from one sample sequenced in a study of blood T cells in healthy people across ages. Then a second PCR, running about 6 to 12 cycles, was carried out with a sample-barcoded 5' primer and a J-beta primer mix. TCRdb processed the 5' RACE reads anew with MiXCR; each CDR3 protein has one entry. The table has approximately 1.5 million distinct CDR3 sequences, about 31% seen once. Sequenced: blood. Receptors originate from a woman in her thirties in good health.

This clonotype was seen a handful of times. The rearrangement uses TRBV12-3 or TRBV12-4 and TRBJ1-2, with TRBD1 identical over 7 bases. The CDR3 is 15 residues long. Trimming removed 5 bases from V and 5 bases from J; junction bases left unmatched: 11. The chain's CDR3 is CASSRARGIEYGYTF. CDR3 sequence (DNA): TGTGCCAGCAGTCGGGCCAGGGGGATTGAGTATGGCTACACCTTC.

V gene TRBV9 combines with J gene TRBJ2-3, with 11 positions matching TRBD2. CDR3 length: 16 residues. V shed 4 bases, J shed 5 bases, and the junction held 9 bases outside the gene matches. In germline, CDR1 is SGDLS, CDR2 YYNGEE. DNA for the CDR3: TGTGCCAGCAGCCCACTTAGCGGGGGGGCCCAAGATACGCAGTATTTT. It is translated as CASSPLSGGAQDTQYF.

This clonotype was observed a few times. The rearrangement links TRBV5-1 to TRBJ2-7, with D perhaps TRBD1 (5 bases). Germline V gene lookup returns CDR1 SGHRS and CDR2 YFSETQ. The CDR3 is 16 amino acids. V lost 4 bases and J lost 0, with 17 bases in between. CDR3 protein: CASSPLHPTVSYEQYF. The CDR3, as DNA: TGCGCCAGCAGCCCCCTTCATCCGACAGTCTCCTACGAGCAGTACTTC. The full variable domain, rest sourced from reference TRBV5-1 and TRBJ2-7, is KAGVTQTPRYLIKTRGQQVTLSCSPISGHRSVSWYQQTPGQGLQFLFEYFSETQRNKGNFPGRFSGRQFSNSRSEMNVSTLELGDSALYLCASSPLHPTVSYEQYFGPGTRLTVT.

This chain connects TRBV7-9 to TRBJ2-3, with D perhaps matching TRBD2 (5 bases). The germline V gene encodes CDR1 SEHNR and CDR2 FQNEAQ (reference sequence). The V gene lost 5 bases and the J gene lost 2 bases, with 11 bases spanning the gap. The CDR3 runs 14 residues. The CDR3 DNA reads TGTGCCAGCAGCCAACCGGAGGACACAGATACGCAGTATTTT. It encodes CASSQPEDTDTQYF.

The rearrangement joins TRBV5-5 to TRBJ2-4; D unclear. The V gene's germline CDR1 is SGHKS and CDR2 YYEKEE (reference sequence). The V and J ends lost 1 base and 2 bases respectively, with 4 bases between them. The CDR3 runs 13 residues. The CDR3 loop reads CASSLSPKNIQYF. The CDR3 DNA reads TGTGCCAGCAGCTTGTCCCCCAAAAACATTCAGTACTTC.

This chain links TRBV6-1 with TRBJ1-5; a weak D match, TRBD1 (5 bases). Germline V CDR1 and CDR2: MNHNS, SASEGT. V was trimmed by 11 bases and J by 2 bases, leaving 13 bases between them. This CDR3 spans 13 amino acids. The DNA of the CDR3 is TGTGCCGGCCACATGACAGGCAATCAGCCCCAGCATTTT. Translated, it gives CAGHMTGNQPQHF.

This clonotype has a handful of counts. The chain is built from TRBV4-1 and TRBJ2-7; 9 bases agree with TRBD2. CDR1 and CDR2 from the germline V gene are MGHRA and YSYEKL. The trim removed 3 bases at V and 5 bases at J, leaving 11 bases unmatched. The CDR3 is 16 amino acids. The CDR3 here is CASSQTVAGVPNEQYF. DNA of the CDR3: TGCGCCAGCAGCCAGACCGTAGCGGGAGTTCCGAACGAGCAGTACTTC.

A few counts support this clonotype. J is TRBJ2-5 and V is TRBV20-1; 9 bases are a match to TRBD1. Trimming cost V 6 bases and J 5 bases; bases outside gene matches: 10. There are 14 residues in the CDR3. Looked up from germline, CDR1 is DFQATT and CDR2 is SNEGSKA (reference sequence). The DNA for the CDR3 is TGCAGTGCGAAGGGACAGGGCGAAAGGGAGACCCAGTACTTC. This translates into CSAKGQGERETQYF.

The chain combines TRBV9 with TRBJ1-2; possibly TRBD1 for D (5 bases). Per germline, CDR1 SGDLS and CDR2 YYNGEE. The CDR3 loop spans 16 amino acids. The V gene lost 0 bases and the J gene lost 2 bases, with 14 bases spanning the gap. The CDR3 protein is CASSVAIGAENYGYTF. DNA of the CDR3: TGTGCCAGCAGCGTAGCTATAGGGGCAGAGAACTATGGCTACACCTTC.

V and J are TRBV28 and TRBJ1-2, with D uncertain. Deletions cut 5 bases from V and 8 bases from J, with 12 bases between. Germline V gene sequence: CDR1 MDHEN, CDR2 SYDVKM. The CDR3 is made up of 12 amino acids. CDR3 bases: TGTGCCAGCAGTCCACAACAGCGGGGCTACACCTTC. This codes for CASSPQQRGYTF.